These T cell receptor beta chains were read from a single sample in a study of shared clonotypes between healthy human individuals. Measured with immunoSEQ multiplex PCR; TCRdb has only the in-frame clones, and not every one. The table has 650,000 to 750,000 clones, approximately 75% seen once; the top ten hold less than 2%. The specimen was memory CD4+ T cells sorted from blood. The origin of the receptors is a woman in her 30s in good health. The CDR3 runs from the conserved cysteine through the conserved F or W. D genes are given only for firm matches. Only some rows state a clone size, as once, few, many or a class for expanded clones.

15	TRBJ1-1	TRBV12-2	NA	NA	CASRLPGQRNTEAFF	TGTGCAAGTCGCTTACCGGGACAGAGGAACACTGAAGCTTTCTTT
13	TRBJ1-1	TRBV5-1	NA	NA	CASRSTAETEAFF	TGCGCCAGCAGATCGACAGCAGAGACTGAAGCTTTCTTT
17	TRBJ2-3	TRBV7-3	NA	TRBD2	CASSSRSGSGGTDTQYF	TGTGCCAGCAGCTCACGAAGCGGGAGTGGGGGCACAGATACGCAGTATTTT
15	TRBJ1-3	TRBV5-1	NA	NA	CASSAGLTSGNTIYF	TGCGCCAGCAGCGCCGGACTCACCTCTGGAAACACCATATATTTT
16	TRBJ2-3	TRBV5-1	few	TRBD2	CASSLVAGGPADTQYF	TGCGCCAGCAGCTTGGTTGCGGGAGGGCCTGCAGATACGCAGTATTTT
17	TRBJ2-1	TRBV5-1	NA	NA	CASSTAPGASLYNEQFF	TGCGCCAGCAGCACGGCCCCAGGGGCCTCCCTCTACAATGAGCAGTTCTTC
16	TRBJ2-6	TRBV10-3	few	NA	CAISQDAVSGANVLTF	TGTGCCATCAGTCAGGACGCAGTCTCTGGGGCCAACGTCCTGACTTTC
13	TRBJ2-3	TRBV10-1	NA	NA	CASSESSGDTQYF	TGCGCCAGCAGTGAGTCGAGTGGAGATACGCAGTATTTT
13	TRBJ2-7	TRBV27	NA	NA	CASSRGWGYEQYF	TGTGCCAGCAGCCGGGGTTGGGGCTACGAGCAGTACTTC
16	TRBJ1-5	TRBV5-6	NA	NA	CASSLFKRYSNQPQHF	TGTGCCAGCAGCTTGTTTAAAAGATATAGCAATCAGCCCCAGCATTTT
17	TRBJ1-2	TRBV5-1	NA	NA	CASSLGQVVSASYGYTF	TGCGCCAGCAGCTTGGGACAGGTGGTTTCGGCTAGCTATGGCTACACCTTC
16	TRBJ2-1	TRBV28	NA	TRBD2	CASSARLAGGRDEQFF	TGTGCCAGCAGTGCCCGGCTAGCGGGGGGGAGGGATGAGCAGTTCTTC
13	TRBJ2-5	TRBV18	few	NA	CASSPPMMETQYF	TGTGCCAGCTCACCACCAATGATGGAGACCCAGTACTTC
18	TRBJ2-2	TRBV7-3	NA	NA	CASSSHSGRNLEAGELFF	TGTGCCAGCAGCTCGCACTCGGGACGGAACCTAGAAGCCGGGGAGCTGTTTTTT
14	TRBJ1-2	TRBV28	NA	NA	CASSPDLTGYGYTF	TGTGCCAGCAGCCCTGACCTCACCGGCTATGGCTACACCTTC
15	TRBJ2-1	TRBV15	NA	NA	CATSREIGRNNEQFF	TGTGCCACCAGCAGAGAAATAGGCAGGAACAATGAGCAGTTCTTC
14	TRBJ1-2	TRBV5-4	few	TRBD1	CASSFGTANYGYTF	TGTGCCAGCAGCTTCGGGACAGCTAACTATGGCTACACCTTC
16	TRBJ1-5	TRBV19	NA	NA	CASGYQGVVNNQPQHF	TGTGCCAGTGGATATCAGGGCGTTGTGAACAATCAGCCCCAGCATTTT
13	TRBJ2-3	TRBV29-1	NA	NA	CSVGSQGTDTQYF	TGCAGCGTTGGGAGTCAGGGGACAGATACGCAGTATTTT